This T cell receptor (beta chain) was sequenced for a study of technical replicates of blood from several donors (dated by TCRdb to 2016 to 2017). A word on this clone: Its cognate antigen has yet to be identified. No base-level quality is on record; no much larger clone is a single base apart.

The library was generated by the immunoSEQ multiplex PCR assay. In TCRdb, the immuneACCESS table is reduced to in-frame sequences with V and J assigned. These tables do not hold every clone; where another copy was compared, an unresolved V gene accounts for under half, and the others remain unexplained. The table for this sample lists under 85,000 clones; 90% to 95% of them were counted only once. Of the sample, over 0.4% is held by the ten largest clones. Here V drops 5 bases and J drops 1 base, and the junction holds 3 bases not matched to any gene. CDR1 and CDR2 were assigned from the germline V gene (reference sequence) as MNHEY and SMNVEV. The CDR3 covers 14 residues, taking in both the cysteine and the phenylalanine. Of the read, only the CDR3 DNA is kept; its 42 bases are in frame from base 1.

This receptor was identified in a human donor in good health. This sequence uses TRBV27 and TRBJ2-3, and TRBD2 aligns with 7 junction nucleotides. Sequencing used T cells isolated from PBMCs. In nucleotide form, the sequence is TGTGCCAGCAGTGCTAGCGGTCGCACAGATACGCAGTATTTT. Protein translation: CASSASGRTDTQYF.